The 30 T cell receptor beta chains below all came from one sample that was sequenced in a study of B cell selection in AIRE deficiency. CD4+CD127+ cells were sorted as the conventional CD4 T cells. Some clones are missing from TCRdb's copy, which holds only in-frame ones; the method was immunoSEQ multiplex PCR. Here the sample spans 20,000 to 25,000 clones, roughly 97% being singletons. Material for sequencing was conventional CD4+ T cells sorted from PBMCs. The receptors come from a human donor with AIRE deficiency.

J is TRBJ1-3 and V is TRBV11-3; D is perhaps TRBD1 (6 bases). Trimming pared 2 bases from V and 0 bases from J, leaving 11 bases between. The germline V gene has CDR1 SGHNT and CDR2 YENEEA. There are 16 residues in the CDR3. CDR3 DNA: TGTGCCAGCAGCTTATTTCAGGGGTCCTCTGGAAACACCATATATTTT. It specifies CASSLFQGSSGNTIYF.

The chain combines TRBV4-2 with TRBJ1-4; 7 bases are shared with TRBD1. Germline V gene lookup returns CDR1 LGHNA and CDR2 YNFKEQ. The CDR3 length is 16 residues. The V gene end was trimmed by 5 bases and the J gene end by 5 bases; junction bases not matched to a gene: 11. The CDR3 DNA sequence: TGTGCCAGCAGCTCCCTCTCAGGGGGATTGAATGAAAAACTGTTTTTT. It encodes CASSSLSGGLNEKLFF.

The gene calls are TRBV4-3 and TRBJ2-7; tentative D call: TRBD2 (5 bases). The CDR3 has 13 residues. Germline V gene data show CDR1 as LGHNA and CDR2 as YSLEER. Trimming took off 6 bases at V and 4 bases at J, with 13 bases between the two ends. CDR3 nucleotide sequence: TGCGCCAGCAGTTTACAAGGAGGTTACGAGCAGTACTTC. It encodes CASSLQGGYEQYF.

The table lists this clone with a count of one. The V gene is TRBV18, the J gene TRBJ2-7, with D perhaps matching TRBD2 (6 bases). CDR1 and CDR2 from the germline V gene are KGHSH and LQKENI. There are 13 residues in the CDR3. Trimming took 3 bases from V and 3 from J, leaving 9 bases between them. DNA of the CDR3: TGTGCCAGCTCACCCTGGGGAGGCTACGAGCAGTACTTC. It translates to CASSPWGGYEQYF.

The chain recombines TRBV23-1 with TRBJ1-2, with TRBD1 matching over 8 bases. TRBV23-1 carries the ORF label, with uncertain function. The CDR3 totals 16 residues. The V segment lost 10 bases and the J segment 8 bases; nucleotides outside the gene matches: 21. CDR3 nucleotide sequence: TGCGCCATAGAACCGCCGGACAGGGCTCGGGGTGTGGGCTACACCTTC. Protein sequence: CAIEPPDRARGVGYTF.

The chain joins TRBV7-9 to TRBJ1-3; D gene ambiguous. Germline V gene lookup returns CDR1 SEHNR and CDR2 FQNEAQ (reference sequence). The CDR3 runs 12 residues. Trimming removed 3 bases from V and 4 bases from J, with 4 bases in between. The CDR3 DNA reads TGTGCCAGCAGCTTTGAAGGAAACACCATATATTTT. Amino acids: CASSFEGNTIYF. The full variable domain, rest sourced from reference TRBV7-9 and TRBJ1-3, is DTGVSQNPRHKITKRGQNVTFRCDPISEHNRLYWYRQTLGQGPEFLTYFQNEAQLEKSRLLSDRFSAERPKGSFSTLEIQRTEQGDSAMYLCASSFEGNTIYFGEGSWLTVV.

The rearrangement joins TRBV6-4 to TRBJ2-2, with unresolved D. The germline CDR1 and CDR2 sequences are MRHNA and SNTAGT. The CDR3 is 14 amino acids. Trimming took 6 bases from V and 0 from J, leaving 8 bases between them. CDR3 bases: TGTGCCAGCAGAGGACGGACGAACACCGGGGAGCTGTTTTTT. It yields the protein CASRGRTNTGELFF.

This sequence joins TRBV27 and TRBJ1-5; D might be TRBD1 (5 bases). Trimming stripped 1 base from V and 3 bases from J, with 10 bases between. The CDR3 length is 15 residues. From germline, CDR1 is MNHEY and CDR2 SMNVEV (reference sequence). CDR3 nucleotides: TGTGCCAGCAGTTTATGGGGCCAGTTCAATCAGCCCCAGCATTTT. Protein sequence: CASSLWGQFNQPQHF.

CDR3 sequence reads: CASSYSDRVDTGELFF. The CDR3 region has the DNA TGTGCCAGCAGTTACTCGGACAGGGTTGACACCGGGGAGCTGTTTTTT. The chain joins TRBV6-6 to TRBJ2-2, with TRBD1 identical over 8 bases. CDR3 length: 16 residues. The ends lost 0 bases at V and 3 bases at J; junction bases unmatched: 3. Germline CDR1 reads MNHNY; CDR2 reads SVGAGI (reference sequence).

The V gene is TRBV5-1, the J gene TRBJ2-3; D might be TRBD2 (5 bases). Looked up from germline, CDR1 is SGHRS and CDR2 is YFSETQ. The CDR3 length is 14 residues. With 2 bases removed from V and 5 bases from J, the gap between germline ends came to 12 bases. This CDR3 is CASSFMRVQDTQYF. In DNA form, the CDR3 reads TGCGCCAGCAGCTTCATGAGGGTTCAAGATACGCAGTATTTT.

A few counts support this clone. The V and J genes are TRBV29-1 and TRBJ1-2; D perhaps matches TRBD1 (6 bases). CDR1 is SQVTM, CDR2 ANQGSEA, per germline. The V end lost 0 bases, the J end lost 4 bases, and 12 bases lay between the germline ends. The CDR3 has 14 amino acids. The CDR3 loop reads CSVEEDEGVYGYTF. Written as DNA, the CDR3 is TGCAGCGTTGAAGAGGACGAGGGGGTCTATGGCTACACCTTC.

V is TRBV5-8 and J is TRBJ2-3; 9 positions agree with TRBD2. The CDR3 has 15 amino acids. Looked up from germline, CDR1 is SGHTS and CDR2 is YDEGEE. Trimming cost V 4 bases and J 3 bases; bases outside gene matches: 6. For the CDR3, the DNA is TGTGCCAGCAGCGGGCGGGGGGGCCATACAGATACGCAGTATTTT. Translation: CASSGRGGHTDTQYF.

The chain employs TRBV4-3 and TRBJ2-1; possible D gene TRBD2, 6 bases. With 1 base removed from V and 6 bases from J, the gap between germline ends came to 16 bases. The CDR3 covers 16 residues. Per germline, CDR1 LGHNA and CDR2 YSLEER. The CDR3 region is CASSQAPNPGGNEQFF. CDR3 nucleotide sequence: TGCGCCAGCAGCCAAGCGCCGAACCCCGGGGGCAATGAGCAGTTCTTC.

The chain couples TRBV7-9 to TRBJ1-1, with D perhaps matching TRBD1 (5 bases). The CDR3 runs to 18 residues. V was pared by 1 base and J by 1 base, with 19 bases between. Germline values: CDR1 SEHNR, CDR2 FQNEAQ (reference sequence). The CDR3 DNA reads as TGTGCCAGCAGCTTAGTCCCATACCGGGACTCAAAGAACACTGAAGCTTTCTTT. It yields the protein CASSLVPYRDSKNTEAFF.

This clone showed up just a few times. The chain couples TRBV28 to TRBJ2-7, with no clear D. This CDR3 region has 13 residues. Per the germline V gene, CDR1 is MDHEN and CDR2 is SYDVKM. The germline V and J ends were trimmed by 2 bases and 4 bases, with 9 bases remaining between them. CDR3 coding DNA: TGTGCCAGCAGTTTAAGCCAGCTTTACGAGCAGTACTTC. Protein: CASSLSQLYEQYF.

The chain joins TRBV5-4 to TRBJ1-5; 7 positions match TRBD1. V trimming: 4 bases; J trimming: 6 bases; junction bases outside the gene matches: 1. Germline V lookup: CDR1 SGHNT, CDR2 YYREEE (reference sequence). The CDR3 totals 12 residues. The CDR3 coding sequence is TGTGCCAGCAGCCGGGACAGTCAGCCCCAGCATTTT. Protein product: CASSRDSQPQHF.

The chain combines TRBV7-2 with TRBJ2-7; D possibly corresponds to TRBD2 (5 bases). The length of the CDR3 is 12 residues. Germline V lookup: CDR1 SGHTA, CDR2 FQGNSA. Trimming stripped 2 bases from V and 4 bases from J, with 6 bases between. CDR3 sequence: CASSLLAYEQYF. The CDR3, as DNA: TGTGCCAGCAGCTTATTAGCGTACGAGCAGTACTTC.

The chain couples TRBV6-6 to TRBJ1-6, with 7 bases matching TRBD1. Germline-derived CDR1 and CDR2 are MNHNY and SVGAGI (reference sequence). CDR3 size: 14 residues. The V segment lost 5 bases and the J segment 10 bases; nucleotides outside the gene matches: 8. CDR3 nucleotide sequence: TGTGCCAGCAGTCGCAACAGGGGAGAATCACCCCTCCACTTT. It encodes CASSRNRGESPLHF.

The chain combines TRBV5-1 with TRBJ2-1; D unresolved. The CDR3 consists of 15 residues. Trimming stripped 4 bases from V and 0 bases from J, with 11 bases between. Germline V gene lookup returns CDR1 SGHRS and CDR2 YFSETQ. CDR3 residues: CASSPNRASYNEQFF. The CDR3 bases are TGCGCCAGCAGCCCCAACCGCGCCTCCTACAATGAGCAGTTCTTC.

The V and J genes are TRBV27 and TRBJ2-7, with 9 nucleotides matching TRBD1. Germline trimming cut 6 bases from V and 7 bases from J; bases unmatched to any gene: 10. CDR3 length: 14 amino acids. CDR1 and CDR2 (germline): MNHEY, SMNVEV (reference sequence). This chain's CDR3 is CASRQGQGVGEQYF. CDR3 DNA sequence: TGTGCCAGCAGACAGGGACAGGGAGTGGGGGAGCAGTACTTC.

V usage is TRBV29-1 and J usage is TRBJ1-2; 12 bases are shared with TRBD1. Per germline, CDR1 SQVTM and CDR2 ANQGSEA. The CDR3 sequence is 15 residues long. V was clipped by 4 bases and J by 4 bases; unmatched bases: 7. CDR3 DNA: TGCAGCGTTGGAGGGACAGGGGGCTTTGGCTATGGCTACACCTTC. Protein: CSVGGTGGFGYGYTF.

The V call is TRBV11-2, the J call TRBJ1-2, with D maybe TRBD1 (5 bases). The germline CDR1 and CDR2 sequences are SGHAT and FQNNGV. The CDR3 has 13 residues. V was trimmed by 4 bases and J by 7 bases, leaving 13 bases between them. CDR3 sequence (DNA): TGTGCCAGCAGCTCTAGCAGGGTGGCTGGCTACACCTTC. Residues: CASSSSRVAGYTF.

The chain has TRBV19 and TRBJ1-1, with D tentatively TRBD1 (5 bases). The CDR3 has 15 residues. V dropped 4 bases and J dropped 4 bases, with 16 bases sitting between them. Germline lookup yields CDR1 LNHDA and CDR2 SQIVND (reference sequence). The CDR3 protein is CASSKTRGGVTEAFF. The CDR3 DNA follows: TGTGCCAGTAGTAAAACTAGGGGCGGTGTCACTGAAGCTTTCTTT.

The V and J genes are TRBV4-1 and TRBJ1-1; no clear D. V gave up 0 bases and J gave up 0 bases, with 14 bases separating them. The CDR3 is 17 amino acids. Germline CDR1 and CDR2: MGHRA and YSYEKL. The CDR3 spells CASSQEGSFTMNTEAFF. DNA for the CDR3: TGCGCCAGCAGCCAAGAGGGGTCTTTCACCATGAACACTGAAGCTTTCTTT.

The V gene is TRBV5-1, the J gene TRBJ1-2; D perhaps matches TRBD1 (6 bases). CDR1 and CDR2 from the germline V gene are SGHRS and YFSETQ. This CDR3 has 14 residues. V dropped 4 bases and J dropped 8 bases, with 18 bases sitting between them. In nucleotides, the CDR3 is TGCGCCAGCAGCCTATTTCGGGGGGCGGAAGGCTACACCTTC. Its translation is CASSLFRGAEGYTF.

The chain employs TRBV7-3 and TRBJ1-1; D gene uncertain. V was trimmed by 5 bases and J by 1 base, leaving 8 bases between them. Germline values: CDR1 SGHTA, CDR2 FQGTGA. The CDR3 consists of 13 residues. The CDR3 loop is CASSQHENTEAFF. For the CDR3, the DNA is TGTGCCAGCAGCCAACATGAGAACACTGAAGCTTTCTTT.

The rearrangement links TRBV7-9 to TRBJ2-1; D perhaps matches TRBD2 (6 bases). Trimming removed 3 bases from V and 10 bases from J, with 22 bases in between. Per the germline V gene, CDR1 is SEHNR and CDR2 is FQNEAQ (reference sequence). The CDR3 has 16 residues. The CDR3 DNA follows: TGTGCCAGCAGCTTCACACCCGGGACTCGTTTTCTGGAGCAGTTCTTC. Translation gives CASSFTPGTRFLEQFF. Supplemented by reference TRBV7-9 and TRBJ2-1, the full variable domain reads DTGVSQNPRHKITKRGQNVTFRCDPISEHNRLYWYRQTLGQGPEFLTYFQNEAQLEKSRLLSDRFSAERPKGSFSTLEIQRTEQGDSAMYLCASSFTPGTRFLEQFFGPGTRLTVL.

The chain carries TRBV2 and TRBJ1-5, with D possibly being TRBD1 (5 bases). The CDR3 totals 16 residues. V lost 4 bases and J lost 6, with 19 bases in between. Germline V lookup: CDR1 SNHLY, CDR2 FYNNEI. The CDR3 reads CASSGPGRGPSQPQHF. The CDR3 DNA reads as TGTGCCAGCAGTGGACCCGGGAGGGGCCCCAGTCAGCCCCAGCATTTT.

The CDR3 DNA reads TGTGCCAGCAGTCCCTGGGCGGAGCAGTTCTTC. As protein: CASSPWAEQFF. The rearrangement uses TRBV2 and TRBJ2-1; D is unresolved. CDR1 SNHLY and CDR2 FYNNEI come from the germline V gene. This CDR3 spans 11 amino acids. Between the trimmed V and J ends, which lost 5 bases and 10 bases, there was a span of 9 bases.

The chain recombines TRBV27 with TRBJ2-1; 11 nucleotides line up with TRBD2. The germline gives CDR1 MNHEY, CDR2 SMNVEV (reference sequence). CDR3 length equals 15 residues. V lost 2 bases, J lost 5 bases, and 2 bases stayed unmatched. The CDR3: CASSLGLAGNNEQFF. DNA for the CDR3: TGTGCCAGCAGTTTAGGACTAGCGGGTAACAATGAGCAGTTCTTC.